The 10 T cell receptor beta chains given below trace back to one sample, sequenced in a study of memory CD4+ T cells and cytomegalovirus serostatus. Single viable CD3+CD4+CD8-CD45RO+ cells were sorted as the memory CD4+ T cells. Method: immunoSEQ multiplex PCR; TCRdb's copy keeps in-frame clones and lacks some. The sample comprises about 73,000 clones, around 80% of which are singletons, and 2.5% to 3% rests with the top ten. Sequenced: memory CD4+ T cells from blood. These receptors originate from an adult in good health and CMV-seropositive.

The chain recombines TRBV2 with TRBJ2-7, with a possible D match to TRBD1 (6 bases). Trimming stripped 6 bases from V and 1 base from J, with 16 bases between. Germline CDR1 is SNHLY and CDR2 is FYNNEI. The CDR3 totals 15 residues. CDR3 DNA sequence: TGTGCCAGCAGGCCCGGGACACGACCTTCCTACGAGCAGTACGTC. Translating it yields CASRPGTRPSYEQYV.

The gene calls are TRBV6-1 and TRBJ1-1; D is undetermined. CDR1 and CDR2 from the germline V gene are MNHNS and SASEGT. Trimming cost V 5 bases and J 3 bases, with 10 bases left between them. The CDR3 spans 13 residues. The CDR3 coding sequence is TGTGCCAGCAGTAAGACGGCCGACACTGAAGCTTTCTTT. This translates into CASSKTADTEAFF.

This chain joins TRBV18 and TRBJ2-1; 8 bases are a match to TRBD2. With V trimmed by 0 bases and J by 4 bases, 2 bases remained unmatched. CDR1 is KGHSH and CDR2 is LQKENI in the germline V gene. The CDR3 extends over 15 amino acids. CDR3 sequence: CASSPPASGYNEQFF. The CDR3 DNA reads TGTGCCAGCTCACCACCGGCTAGCGGGTACAATGAGCAGTTCTTC.

In nucleotides, the CDR3 is TGTGCCAGCTCCAGGGCCCAGCGGGCCTACAATGAGCAGTTCTTC. It is translated as CASSRAQRAYNEQFF. V is TRBV18 and J is TRBJ2-1; D may be TRBD2 (6 bases). Germline V gene data show CDR1 as KGHSH and CDR2 as LQKENI. V was pared by 6 bases and J by 2 bases, with 14 bases between. The CDR3 contains 15 residues.

V usage is TRBV14 and J usage is TRBJ2-1, with D possibly TRBD2 on 5 matching bases. Trimming pared 4 bases from V and 0 bases from J, leaving 13 bases between. This CDR3 is built from 16 residues. The germline V gene encodes CDR1 SGHDN and CDR2 FVKESK. CDR3 sequence: CASSPWTQSSYNEQFF. The CDR3 coding sequence is TGTGCCAGCAGCCCCTGGACTCAAAGCTCCTACAATGAGCAGTTCTTC.

The chain combines TRBV5-6 with TRBJ1-1; D not certain. CDR1 is SGHDT and CDR2 is YYEEEE in the germline V gene. This CDR3 has 12 amino acids. The germline V and J ends were trimmed by 2 bases and 0 bases, with 2 bases remaining between them. CDR3 sequence (DNA): TGTGCCAGCAGCTTAATGAACACTGAAGCTTTCTTT. Its translation: CASSLMNTEAFF.

CDR3 in DNA: TGTGCCAGCAGCTTGGATACAGGGGTGAGGGCAGATACGCAGTATTTT. Translated, it gives CASSLDTGVRADTQYF. The rearrangement links TRBV5-6 to TRBJ2-3; 7 nucleotides agree with TRBD1. Germline values: CDR1 SGHDT, CDR2 YYEEEE. The CDR3 is made up of 16 amino acids. The ends lost 0 bases at V and 4 bases at J; junction bases unmatched: 8. The variable domain in full, completed from reference TRBV5-6 and TRBJ2-3, reads DAGVTQSPTHLIKTRGQQVTLRCSPKSGHDTVSWYQQALGQGPQFIFQYYEEEERQRGNFPDRFSGHQFPNYSSELNVNALLLGDSALYLCASSLDTGVRADTQYFGPGTRLTVL.

The CDR3 loop reads CASSFGEPNTEAFF. Written as DNA, the CDR3 is TGTGCCAGCAGCTTCGGGGAACCGAACACTGAAGCTTTCTTT. The chain recombines TRBV5-5 with TRBJ1-1; D ambiguous. CDR1 is SGHKS, CDR2 YYEKEE, per germline (reference sequence). The CDR3 spans 14 residues. Trimming shortened V by 2 bases and J by 1 base, and 9 bases separated the two germline ends.

This chain joins TRBV30 and TRBJ1-4; D possibly corresponds to TRBD1 (5 bases). Germline CDR1 GTSNPN, CDR2 SVGIG (reference sequence). Trimming shortened V by 0 bases and J by 8 bases, and 10 bases separated the two germline ends. CDR3 length: 13 residues. CDR3 region: CAWSVGTQEKLFF. The CDR3, as DNA: TGTGCCTGGAGTGTAGGGACGCAAGAAAAACTGTTTTTT.

This chain connects TRBV7-9 to TRBJ2-7, with unresolved D. The CDR3 is 12 amino acids. Germline V gives CDR1 SEHNR, CDR2 FQNEAQ (reference sequence). Between the trimmed V and J ends, which lost 2 bases and 6 bases, there was a span of 8 bases. CDR3 in DNA: TGTGCCAGCAGCTTAATAGATGGCGAGCAGTACTTC. This codes for CASSLIDGEQYF.